These 14 T cell receptor beta chains were all obtained from the same sample, sequenced in a study of blood T cells in healthy people across ages. PCR was performed a second time for about 7 to 11 cycles using a sample-barcoded 5' primer and a J-beta primer mix. TCRdb called the 5' RACE reads again in MiXCR, with one record for every CDR3 protein. The sample records about 780,000 distinct CDR3 sequences, roughly 60% being singletons. The sample was blood. Receptors were obtained from a man aged 25-45 years in good health.

This chain uses TRBV7-2 with TRBJ2-5, with D uncertain. The end of the DNA is better explained by TRBJ2-7, so the J call may be wrong. The CDR3 is 13 residues long. Germline V gene lookup returns CDR1 SGHTA and CDR2 FQGNSA. The CDR3 reads CASSLDWRYEQYF. The CDR3 DNA reads TGTGCCAGCAGCTTAGATTGGAGATACGAGCAGTACTTC.

The J gene is TRBJ2-5, the V gene TRBV20-1; TRBD1 aligns across 7 bases. Unmatched junction bases numbered 2, after V lost 3 bases and J lost 1 base. Germline CDR1 is DFQATT and CDR2 is SNEGSKA (reference sequence). This CDR3 is 13 amino acids long. The CDR3 sequence is CSASRDSQETQYF. CDR3 DNA: TGCAGTGCTAGCAGGGACAGCCAAGAGACCCAGTACTTC.

Concerning this clonotype itself: One end of the junction does not line up with germline, which may come from a read error. CDR3 protein: CAGSQVHSIIYGYTF. CDR3 DNA: TGCGCCGGCAGCCAAGTTCACAGCATAATCTATGGCTACACCTTC. The chain combines TRBV4-3 with TRBJ1-2; D is uncertain. The CDR3 sequence is 15 residues long. The V gene's germline CDR1 is LGHNA and CDR2 YSLEER.

This clonotype was seen only a few times. The chain combines TRBV15 with TRBJ2-7; D remains unclear. V lost 1 base and J lost 2, with 9 bases in between. CDR1 and CDR2 (germline): LNHNV, YYDKDF (reference sequence). This CDR3 region has 14 residues. The DNA for the CDR3 is TGTGCCACCAGCAGAGCTTTGGTGCCCTACGAGCAGTACTTC. As protein: CATSRALVPYEQYF.

The chain uses TRBV4-1 and TRBJ1-2; D gene uncertain. Germline V gene sequence: CDR1 MGHRA, CDR2 YSYEKL. This CDR3 is built from 15 residues. V dropped 3 bases and J dropped 0 bases, with 11 bases sitting between them. CDR3 residues: CASSHPGRANYGYTF. CDR3 nucleotides: TGCGCCAGCAGCCACCCGGGAAGGGCTAACTATGGCTACACCTTC.

This chain connects TRBV28 to TRBJ2-1; 11 positions agree with TRBD1. This CDR3 region has 14 residues. The germline CDR1 and CDR2 sequences are MDHEN and SYDVKM. Unmatched junction bases numbered 8, after V lost 6 bases and J lost 10 bases. The CDR3 loop is CASRGDRGIYEQFF. As DNA, the CDR3 is TGTGCCAGCAGGGGGGACAGGGGGATCTACGAGCAGTTCTTC.

The V call is TRBV7-9, the J call TRBJ2-3, with D perhaps TRBD1 (6 bases). CDR3 size: 16 residues. The germline CDR1 and CDR2 sequences are SEHNR and FQNEAQ (reference sequence). V was pared by 5 bases and J by 1 base, with 16 bases between. CDR3 in DNA: TGTGCCAGCAGCCCCCGACGGACAGAGGGCACAGATACGCAGTATTTT. Amino acid sequence: CASSPRRTEGTDTQYF. Drawing the rest from reference TRBV7-9 and TRBJ2-3, the complete variable domain is DTGVSQNPRHKITKRGQNVTFRCDPISEHNRLYWYRQTLGQGPEFLTYFQNEAQLEKSRLLSDRFSAERPKGSFSTLEIQRTEQGDSAMYLCASSPRRTEGTDTQYFGPGTRLTVL.

The chain recombines TRBV20-1 with TRBJ2-7; D remains ambiguous. V lost 3 bases and J 0 bases, leaving 6 bases between the germline ends. Germline CDR1 is DFQATT and CDR2 is SNEGSKA (reference sequence). This CDR3 is built from 12 residues. This CDR3 is CSASTVSYEQYF. For the CDR3, the DNA is TGCAGTGCTAGCACAGTCTCCTACGAGCAGTACTTC.

This chain joins TRBV24-1 and TRBJ2-5; unclear D gene. Trimming left V 0 bases short and J 5 bases short, with 3 bases between. The CDR3 consists of 12 residues. Germline V gene lookup returns CDR1 KGHDR and CDR2 SFDVKD. As DNA, the CDR3 is TGTGCCACCAGTGATTTGAGGGAGACCCAGTACTTC. It translates to CATSDLRETQYF.

The chain combines TRBV6-2 or TRBV6-3 with TRBJ1-2; D may be TRBD1 (6 bases). The CDR3 extends over 12 amino acids. Germline CDR1 and CDR2: MNHEY and SVGEGT. V was trimmed by 8 bases and J by 1 base, leaving 8 bases between them. The CDR3 DNA sequence: TGTGCCAGCGGACAGCTTAACTATGGCTACACCTTC. Translation: CASGQLNYGYTF.

CDR3 DNA: TGCAGCGTTGAAGATCTGTGCTCCTACGAGCAGTACTTC. Its translation: CSVEDLCSYEQYF. The V and J genes are TRBV29-1 and TRBJ2-7; D remains unclear. The CDR3 extends over 13 amino acids. Germline V CDR1 and CDR2: SQVTM, ANQGSEA. Trimming left V 0 bases short and J 0 bases short, with 6 bases between.

The J gene is TRBJ2-1, the V gene TRBV7-9; TRBD1 matches at 12 bases. Germline loops: CDR1 SEHNR, CDR2 FQNEAQ (reference sequence). There are 16 residues in the CDR3. Trimming at V came to 1 base and at J to 5 bases, leaving 3 bases not matched to a gene. This chain's CDR3 is CASSLGDRGQDNEQFF. CDR3 in DNA: TGTGCCAGCAGCTTAGGGGACAGGGGGCAGGACAATGAGCAGTTCTTC.

The rearrangement joins TRBV5-1 to TRBJ2-5; 9 bases agree with TRBD2. Per the germline V gene, CDR1 is SGHRS and CDR2 is YFSETQ. This CDR3 has 16 amino acids. V was pared by 0 bases and J by 5 bases, with 8 bases of the junction left unmatched. The CDR3 DNA reads as TGCGCCAGCAGCTTGGCCGCTAGCGGGACTTCTGAGACCCAGTACTTC. Protein product: CASSLAASGTSETQYF.

The chain uses TRBV9 and TRBJ2-7; D is undetermined. This CDR3 spans 14 amino acids. The germline V and J ends were trimmed by 3 bases and 0 bases, with 10 bases remaining between them. Germline V lookup: CDR1 SGDLS, CDR2 YYNGEE. The CDR3 spells CASSARLDSYEQYF. CDR3 bases: TGTGCCAGCAGCGCTCGCTTGGACTCCTACGAGCAGTACTTC.